This T cell receptor (beta chain) was captured by sequencing in a study of blood T cell repertoires in COVID-19. Study overall: Spain, Italy and the United States supplied samples that represented acute and convalescent COVID-19. Nucleic acid was either cDNA or gDNA, and it came from T cells, B-cell-depleted T cells, or PBMCs.

Original analysis: Scientists estimated how many nucleated cells there were by amplifying reference gene primers. TCRdb keeps only in-frame clones here, not all; method: immunoSEQ multiplex PCR. D and trimming were read from the DNA, whereas the V and J calls and clone size are those reported in that table. The sample consists of tens of thousands of clones, about four fifths of them appearing once. This clone was seen more than once but under ten times. CDR1 MNHEY and CDR2 SMNVEV come from the germline V gene (reference sequence). V was shortened by 8 bases and J by 4 bases, with 9 bases between the two germline ends. The CDR3 is 12 amino acids.

Input material: peripheral blood. The receptor's source is a woman aged 80 or over with acute or convalescent COVID-19. The rearrangement links TRBV27 to TRBJ1-5; D gene ambiguous. This chain's CDR3 is CASGMTNQPQHF. CDR3 bases: TGTGCCAGCGGAATGACAAATCAGCCCCAGCATTTT.